The subject of this entry is one T cell receptor beta chain. Its antigen is currently not known. It has no much larger one-base neighbor in the sample; base qualities were not kept. The cohort consisted of approximately 670 healthy bone marrow donors. At the time of sampling, all cohort members were nominally healthy, though unrecorded immune exposures were likely present. The donor tested CMV seronegative, placing the donor among the roughly 350 seronegative members of the cohort. A peripheral blood sample was provided by each donor, and peripheral blood mononuclear cells were used for TCR beta sequencing. Genomic DNA extraction from the blood cell samples was performed with the Qiagen DNeasy Blood Extraction Kit. This sample was taken from a study of cytomegalovirus exposure and HLA in healthy donors (dated 2017 in TCRdb). Background on the whole study: According to an earlier analysis of several hundred of the donors, 150 million to 200 million T cells yielded 95 million to 140 million unique TCR beta sequences and about 300 Gb of sequence data. The aim of the study was to test whether cataloging public T cell receptors could identify signatures of past pathogen exposure. Typing coverage differed by locus: A, B, C, DRB1 and DQB1 were typed in about 629-640 donors, DQA1 in approximately 520, DPA1 in 600 to 610, and DPB1 in about 450. Genome-wide SNP genotypes for about 55% of the 666 donors were used in a later genetic analysis, which treated that subset as a discovery cohort. High-throughput TCR immunosequencing, statistical association of individual TCRs with disease status, and machine learning were combined to predict cytomegalovirus infection status. Donor age, sex, ethnicity and CMV serostatus were collected together with the repertoire data. The genetic ancestry cluster associated with self-reported Caucasian donors included about 81% of the roughly 400 genotyped donors. A later analysis re-examined previously published TCR beta repertoires from over 500 donors and added high-resolution HLA genotyping to investigate patterns of TCR occurrence. All discovery cohort repertoires had been generated using a single sequencing platform. A separate validation cohort of about 110 different subjects was used in addition to the approximately 700-subject first cohort. The study profiled the T cell repertoires of 550 to 700 subjects by immunosequencing and related them to cytomegalovirus serostatus. Both class I and class II loci were covered by HLA typing, at four-digit resolution. In an earlier analysis of over 550 of the donors, high-throughput TCR beta sequencing was used to judge whether each TCR beta V gene segment behaved as functional or pseudogenic. An early release covering roughly 640 HLA-typed donors comprised roughly 300 gigabases of sequencing data and roughly 85 million unique TCR sequences. Among about 400 genotyped donors of the cohort, an average of approximately 200,000 unique TCR beta nucleotide sequences was sequenced per donor, of which 15% to 20% were non-productive. The later analysis used no new phenotypic data to find candidate immune exposures, relying instead on TCR beta sequences and their occurrence across donors. Roughly 5 DR-DQ haplotypes were handled as single units for association and clustering, since linkage in the cohort was strong.

V was cut back by 9 bases and J by 7 bases, leaving a gap of 22 bases between them. Taken from cysteine to phenylalanine, the CDR3 has 14 residues. Just CDR3 DNA is preserved here, 42 bases in frame from base 1. CDR1 and CDR2, looked up from the germline V gene, are ENHRY and SYGVKD. The full study reports these points: According to a later analysis, TCR association rates differed among HLA loci, with DRB1 alleles showing the most associated TCRs and HLA-C alleles showing the fewest. At a false discovery rate of 0.05, a later analysis linked some 18,000 TCR beta sequences to specific HLA alleles. Some IMGT-functional V segments, including TRBV6-2 and TRBV6-3, could not be told apart with the 87-base-pair reads, so those segments were excluded. Linkage disequilibrium might explain the correlated functional status among segregating V segments, but an unknown experimental factor could not be excluded. Because some donors lacked HLA typing at each locus, the association tests relied only on the typed subset. It was suggested by the authors that the approach could potentially be generalized to other disease states and immunological phenotypes. In this cohort, only TCR beta chains were sequenced, and detectable features were limited by the absence of alpha or paired-chain data. The classifier was reported to diagnose cytomegalovirus status with high specificity and sensitivity in both the original and validation cohorts. A cluster of highly shared sequence variants was judged likely to represent a technical artifact of the sequencing pipeline. Strong co-occurrence of HLA alleles, especially DR and DQ, made assigning TCR associations to individual alleles difficult. CMV serostatus was the only immune exposure information available for the cohort. An earlier analysis of roughly 570 of the donors showed that most TCR beta V segments appeared in productive rearrangements either about 87% or about 30% of the time, which broadly matched IMGT annotations. The study listed approximately 150 TCR beta chains as associated with cytomegalovirus. An association between a missense DCLRE1C variant and V-gene and J-gene trimming of TCR beta chains was found in a later genetic analysis and replicated in an independent cohort. According to a later analysis, most CMV-associated TCR beta chains appeared to be HLA-restricted, and the HLA associations seemed to be driven largely by CMV exposure. A further reported finding was that TCR beta sequences accurately predicted the HLA-A and HLA-B alleles for most subjects in the first cohort. In vitro tests confirmed that a few of the cytomegalovirus-associated TCR beta chains recognize cytomegalovirus antigens. Across donors, most TCR sequences were observed very rarely, whereas some public TCRs were present in many individuals. Compared with equally common non-associated chains, HLA-associated TCR beta chains in a later analysis were more clonally expanded and had lower generation probabilities. Roughly uniform sequencing depth across donors was assumed in presence/absence analyses, although this assumption may not hold. A later analysis reported that several top co-occurrence clusters appeared linked to parvovirus B19, influenza, CMV and Epstein-Barr virus. Because counts were too low, approximately 18 rarely observed V segments, including chromosome 9 orphons, were excluded from the earlier analysis of some 590 of the donors. In a later genetic analysis, fewer N-insertions in productive TCRs were reported among donors in an Asian-associated ancestry cluster than the roughly 640-donor mean.

Libraries were built with the immunoSEQ multiplex PCR assay. For the multiplex PCR, a mixture combining 60 forward primers for TCR Vbeta segments and 13 reverse primers for TCR Jbeta segments was used. The CDR3 region of rearranged TCR beta genes was amplified from genomic DNA with a multiplex PCR assay. Amplified TCR beta libraries were sequenced as 87-base-pair reads on the Illumina HiSeq System. Per the source publication's procedure: In a later analysis, 70 million to 95 million unique TCR beta chains were counted across the roughly 670 repertoires, and about 10 million of these chains were shared by at least two donors. To remove PCR and sequencing errors, raw reads were error-corrected and collapsed into unique sequences using a nearest-neighbor algorithm that merged closely related sequences. CDR3 sequences were aligned to IMGT reference sequences to assign V, D and J gene segments. For a sequence to be retained, a match of at least six nucleotides to both a V gene segment and a J gene segment was required. Rearrangements were called productive when the CDR3 lacked stop codons and stayed in frame with V and J; all others were non-productive. CDR3 was defined by IMGT convention, running from the second conserved V-encoded cysteine to the conserved J-encoded phenylalanine. In an earlier analysis of around 640 of the donors, sequences lacking an unambiguous match to a single V gene segment were excluded. In an earlier analysis of some 590 of the donors, a V segment was called functional when productive rearrangements were above 56.7%, and segregating when the standard deviation between donors exceeded 5%. A statistical classification framework was built for diagnosing cytomegalovirus status from the catalog of TCR beta chain sequences. In a later analysis, TCR nucleotide sequences were compared against IMGT/GENE-DB human TR gene sequences so that V and J genes could be assigned. The TCRdist pipeline was used in a later analysis to assign CDR3 sequences and most-parsimonious VDJ recombination scenarios. In a later analysis, each TCR beta chain was defined by its CDR3 amino acid sequence together with its V-gene family, and reads lacking a unique V-gene family were excluded. In a later analysis, nearly 600 highly shared, low-generation-probability nucleotide sequences were removed to address suspected cross-contamination and a sequencing artifact. For each public chain, a later analysis derived a clonal expansion index from normalized ranks of inferred template counts within each repertoire. A later analysis computed generation probabilities with a VDJ recombination model fitted to out-of-frame rearrangements, and checked the results against IGoR. A later analysis scored TCR-TCR, TCR-HLA and TCR-CMV co-occurrence with hypergeometric tests, applying a repertoire-size bias correction to TCR pairs. False discovery rates were estimated in a later analysis by permuting HLA or CMV assignments 20 times. In a later analysis, co-occurring TCRs were grouped with DBSCAN, and TCRdist sequence similarity was added when clustering was performed within HLA-allele-positive subsets. For co-occurrence clustering, repertoires with fewer than 30,000 or more than 120,000 public chains were excluded, along with about five repertoires with anomalous nucleotide sharing. The source is immuneACCESS, and TCRdb retained only in-frame sequences with V and J called. Part of the clones is not carried over; for the studies checked, unresolved V genes explain less than half of this, and the remainder is unexplained. D and trimming come from the DNA, and the V and J calls and clone size come from that table. This sample holds fewer than 200,000 clones; about 80% were observed only once. The biggest ten clones account for around 0.52% of the sample.

What was sequenced was PBMCs. The sequence links TRBV10-3 to TRBJ2-7; tentative D gene TRBD2, with 7 bases matching. This clonotype was obtained from a woman aged 45-65 years in good health and CMV-seronegative. CDR3 loop: CAIGGLADKREQYF. The DNA is TGTGCCATAGGGGGGCTAGCGGATAAACGGGAGCAGTACTTC.